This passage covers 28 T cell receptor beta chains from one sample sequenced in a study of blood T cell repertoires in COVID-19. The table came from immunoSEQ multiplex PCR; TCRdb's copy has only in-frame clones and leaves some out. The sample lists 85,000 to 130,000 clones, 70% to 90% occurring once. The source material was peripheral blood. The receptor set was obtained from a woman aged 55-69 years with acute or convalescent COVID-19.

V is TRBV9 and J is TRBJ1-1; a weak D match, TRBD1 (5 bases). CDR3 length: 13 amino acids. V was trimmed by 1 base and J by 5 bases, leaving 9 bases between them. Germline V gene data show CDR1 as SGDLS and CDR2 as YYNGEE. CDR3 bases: TGTGCCAGCAGCGTACAGGGTGGGACTGAAGCTTTCTTT. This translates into CASSVQGGTEAFF.

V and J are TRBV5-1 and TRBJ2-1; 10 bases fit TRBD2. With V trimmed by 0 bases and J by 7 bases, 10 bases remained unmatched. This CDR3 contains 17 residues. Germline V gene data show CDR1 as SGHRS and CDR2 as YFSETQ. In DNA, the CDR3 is TGCGCCAGCAGCTTGGAGAGGACTAGCGGCCGGAGGAATGAGCAGTTCTTC. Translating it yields CASSLERTSGRRNEQFF.

The CDR3 DNA follows: TGTGCCAGCAGCTCAACCCGGGATTCGCCCCAGCATTTT. Its translation: CASSSTRDSPQHF. J is TRBJ1-5 and V is TRBV7-3; no reliable D call. V shed 4 bases and J shed 9 bases, with 13 bases lying between them. Germline values: CDR1 SGHTA, CDR2 FQGTGA. The CDR3 length is 13 residues.

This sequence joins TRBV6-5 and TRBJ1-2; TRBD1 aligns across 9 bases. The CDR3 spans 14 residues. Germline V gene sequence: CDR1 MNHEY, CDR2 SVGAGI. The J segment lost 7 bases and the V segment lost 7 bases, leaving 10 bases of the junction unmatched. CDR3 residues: CASITGGMVAGYTF. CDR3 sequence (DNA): TGTGCCAGCATCACAGGGGGCATGGTAGCTGGCTACACCTTC.

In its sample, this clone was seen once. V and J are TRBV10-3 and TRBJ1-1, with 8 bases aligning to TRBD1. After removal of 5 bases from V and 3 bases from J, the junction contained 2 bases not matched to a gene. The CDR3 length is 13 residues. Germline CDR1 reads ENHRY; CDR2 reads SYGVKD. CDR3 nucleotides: TGTGCCATCAGTTACAGGGGGGACACTGAAGCTTTCTTT. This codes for CAISYRGDTEAFF.

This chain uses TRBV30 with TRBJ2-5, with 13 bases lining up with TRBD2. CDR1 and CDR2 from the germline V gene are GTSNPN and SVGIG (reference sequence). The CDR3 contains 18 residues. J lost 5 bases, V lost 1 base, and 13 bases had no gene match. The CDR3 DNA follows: TGTGCCTGGAGTGCAGGAAAACTAGCGGGAGGGCCAGGGGAGACCCAGTACTTC. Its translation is CAWSAGKLAGGPGETQYF.

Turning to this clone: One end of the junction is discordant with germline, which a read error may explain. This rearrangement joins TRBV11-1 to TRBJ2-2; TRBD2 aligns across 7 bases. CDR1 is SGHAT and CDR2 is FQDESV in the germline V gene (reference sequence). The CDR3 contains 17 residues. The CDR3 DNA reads TGTGCCAGCAGCGTAGCGGGTGGCGGGAGAAGCACCGGGGAGCTGTTTTTT. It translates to CASSVAGGGRSTGELFF.

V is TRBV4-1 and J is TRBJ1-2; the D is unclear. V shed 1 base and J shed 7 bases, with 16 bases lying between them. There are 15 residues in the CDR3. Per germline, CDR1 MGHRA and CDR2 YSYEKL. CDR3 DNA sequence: TGCGCCAGCAGCCAAGGTGCAGACCTGCGGTCTGGCTACACCTTC. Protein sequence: CASSQGADLRSGYTF.

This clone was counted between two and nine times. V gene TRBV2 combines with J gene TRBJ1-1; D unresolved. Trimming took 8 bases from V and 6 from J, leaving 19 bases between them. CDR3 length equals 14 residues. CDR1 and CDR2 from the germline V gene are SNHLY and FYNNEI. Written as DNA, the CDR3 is TGTGCCAGCCTGAACCTTAAGGTTAGCGCTGAAGCTTTCTTT. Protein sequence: CASLNLKVSAEAFF. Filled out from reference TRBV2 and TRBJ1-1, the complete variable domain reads EPEVTQTPSHQVTQMGQEVILRCVPISNHLYFYWYRQILGQKVEFLVSFYNNEISEKSEIFDDQFSVERPDGSNFTLKIRSTKLEDSAMYFCASLNLKVSAEAFFGQGTRLTVV.

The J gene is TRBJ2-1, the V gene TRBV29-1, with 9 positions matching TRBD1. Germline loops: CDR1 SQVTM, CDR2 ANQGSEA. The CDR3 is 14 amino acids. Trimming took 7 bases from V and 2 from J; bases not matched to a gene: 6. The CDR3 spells CSGVQGAPYNEQFF. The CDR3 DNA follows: TGCAGCGGTGTACAGGGGGCCCCCTACAATGAGCAGTTCTTC.

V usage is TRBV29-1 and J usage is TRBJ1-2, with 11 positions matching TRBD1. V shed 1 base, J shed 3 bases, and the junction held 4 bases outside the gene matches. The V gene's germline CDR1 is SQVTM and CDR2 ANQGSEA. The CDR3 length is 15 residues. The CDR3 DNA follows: TGCAGCGTTGAAGTCCGGACAGGGGGCGACTATGGCTACACCTTC. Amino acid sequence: CSVEVRTGGDYGYTF.

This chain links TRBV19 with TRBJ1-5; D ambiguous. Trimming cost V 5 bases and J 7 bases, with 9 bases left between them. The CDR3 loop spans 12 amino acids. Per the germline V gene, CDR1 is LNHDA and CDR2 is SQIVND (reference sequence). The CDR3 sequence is CASSPPFQPQHF. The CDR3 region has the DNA TGTGCCAGTAGTCCCCCCTTCCAGCCCCAGCATTTT.

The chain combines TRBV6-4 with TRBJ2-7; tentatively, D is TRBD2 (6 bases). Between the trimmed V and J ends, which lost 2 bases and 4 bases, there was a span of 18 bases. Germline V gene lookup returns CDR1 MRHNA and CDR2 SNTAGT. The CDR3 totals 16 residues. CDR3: CASSDPQEDYLYEQYV. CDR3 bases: TGTGCCAGCAGTGACCCTCAGGAGGACTATCTTTACGAGCAGTACGTC.

The CDR3 region is CASRTYNDQPQHF. CDR3 nucleotide sequence: TGTGCCAGCCGGACATACAACGATCAGCCCCAGCATTTT. The J gene is TRBJ1-5, the V gene TRBV19, with D possibly matching TRBD1 (5 bases). V was pared by 9 bases and J by 5 bases, with 14 bases between. CDR3 length: 13 amino acids. Germline CDR1 and CDR2: LNHDA and SQIVND (reference sequence).

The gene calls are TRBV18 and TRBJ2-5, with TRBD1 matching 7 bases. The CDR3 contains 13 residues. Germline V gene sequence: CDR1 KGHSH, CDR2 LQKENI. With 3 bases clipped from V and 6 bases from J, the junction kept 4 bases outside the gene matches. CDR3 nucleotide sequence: TGTGCCAGCTCACCGACAGGGCTGAAGACCCAGTACTTC. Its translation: CASSPTGLKTQYF.

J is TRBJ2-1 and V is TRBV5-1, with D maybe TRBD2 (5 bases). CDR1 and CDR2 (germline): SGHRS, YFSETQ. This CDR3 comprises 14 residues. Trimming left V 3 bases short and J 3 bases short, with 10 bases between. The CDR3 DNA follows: TGCGCCAGCAGCTCCGGACTCGACTACAATGAGCAGTTCTTC. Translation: CASSSGLDYNEQFF.

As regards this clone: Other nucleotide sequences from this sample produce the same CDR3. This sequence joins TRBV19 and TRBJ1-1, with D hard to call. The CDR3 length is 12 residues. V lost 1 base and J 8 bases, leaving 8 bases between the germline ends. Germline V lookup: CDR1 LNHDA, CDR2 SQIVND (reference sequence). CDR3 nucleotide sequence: TGTGCCAGTAGTATAGGAGGTGGGGAAGCTTTCTTT. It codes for CASSIGGGEAFF.

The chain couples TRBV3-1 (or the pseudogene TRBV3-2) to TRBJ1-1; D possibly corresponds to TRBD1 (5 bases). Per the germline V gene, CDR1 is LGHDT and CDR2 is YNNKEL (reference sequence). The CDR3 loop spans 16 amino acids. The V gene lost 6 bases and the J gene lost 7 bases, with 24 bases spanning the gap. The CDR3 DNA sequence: TGTGCCAGCAGTGATACTCAACAGGATCCACTCTTTGAAGCTTTCTTT. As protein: CASSDTQQDPLFEAFF.

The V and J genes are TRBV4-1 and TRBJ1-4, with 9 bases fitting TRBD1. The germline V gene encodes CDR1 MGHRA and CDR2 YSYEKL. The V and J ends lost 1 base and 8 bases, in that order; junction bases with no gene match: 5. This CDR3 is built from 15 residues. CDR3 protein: CASSQVQGAGEKLFF. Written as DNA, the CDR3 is TGCGCCAGCAGCCAAGTACAGGGGGCTGGAGAAAAACTGTTTTTT.

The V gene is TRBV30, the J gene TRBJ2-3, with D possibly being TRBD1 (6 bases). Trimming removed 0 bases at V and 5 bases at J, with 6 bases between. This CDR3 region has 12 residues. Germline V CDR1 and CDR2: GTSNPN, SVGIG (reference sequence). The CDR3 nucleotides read TGTGCCTGGAGTGTACAGGGAGATACGCAGTATTTT. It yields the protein CAWSVQGDTQYF. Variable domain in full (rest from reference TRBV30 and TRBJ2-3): SQTIHQWPATLVQPVGSPLSLECTVEGTSNPNLYWYRQAAGRGLQLLFYSVGIGQISSEVPQNLSASRPQDRQFILSSKKLLLSDSGFYLCAWSVQGDTQYFGPGTRLTVL.

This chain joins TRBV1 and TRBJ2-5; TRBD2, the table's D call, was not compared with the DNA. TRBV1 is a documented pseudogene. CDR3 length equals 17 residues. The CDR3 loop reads CTSSQGGSPSPQETQYF. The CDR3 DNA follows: TGCACCAGCAGCCAAGGCGGGAGCCCCTCCCCGCAAGAGACCCAGTACTTC.

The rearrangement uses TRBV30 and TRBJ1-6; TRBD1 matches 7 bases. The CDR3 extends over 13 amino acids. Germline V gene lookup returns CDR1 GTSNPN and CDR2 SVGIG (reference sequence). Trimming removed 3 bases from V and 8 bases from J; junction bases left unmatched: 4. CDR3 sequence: CAWSDRDDSPLHF. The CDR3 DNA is TGTGCCTGGAGCGACAGGGATGATTCACCCCTCCACTTT.

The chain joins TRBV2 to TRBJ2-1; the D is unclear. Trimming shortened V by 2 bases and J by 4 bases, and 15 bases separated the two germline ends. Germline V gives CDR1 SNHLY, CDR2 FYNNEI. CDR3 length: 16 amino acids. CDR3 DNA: TGTGCCAGCAGTGAACGGCAGGCCAGTAGGTACAATGAGCAGTTCTTC. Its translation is CASSERQASRYNEQFF. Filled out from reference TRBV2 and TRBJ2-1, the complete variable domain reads EPEVTQTPSHQVTQMGQEVILRCVPISNHLYFYWYRQILGQKVEFLVSFYNNEISEKSEIFDDQFSVERPDGSNFTLKIRSTKLEDSAMYFCASSERQASRYNEQFFGPGTRLTVL.

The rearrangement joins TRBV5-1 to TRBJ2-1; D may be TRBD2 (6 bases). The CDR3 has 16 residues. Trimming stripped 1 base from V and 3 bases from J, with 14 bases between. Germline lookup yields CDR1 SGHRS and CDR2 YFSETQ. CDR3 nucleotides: TGCGCCAGCAGCTTGCCGAGACTAGACCTCTACAATGAGCAGTTCTTC. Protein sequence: CASSLPRLDLYNEQFF.

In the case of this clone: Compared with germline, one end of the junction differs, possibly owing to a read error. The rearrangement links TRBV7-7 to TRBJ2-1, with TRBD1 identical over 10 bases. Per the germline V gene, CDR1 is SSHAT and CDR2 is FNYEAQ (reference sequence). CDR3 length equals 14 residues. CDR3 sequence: CASSPGQGWNEQFF. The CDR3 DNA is TGTGCTAGCAGCCCGGGACAGGGGTGGAATGAGCAGTTCTTC.

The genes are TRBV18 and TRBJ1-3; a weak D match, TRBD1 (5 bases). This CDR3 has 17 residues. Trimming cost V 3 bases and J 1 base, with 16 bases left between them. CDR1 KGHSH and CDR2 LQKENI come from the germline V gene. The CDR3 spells CASSPMQGMRSGNTIYF. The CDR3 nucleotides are TGTGCCAGCTCACCGATGCAGGGTATGCGTTCTGGAAACACCATATATTTT.

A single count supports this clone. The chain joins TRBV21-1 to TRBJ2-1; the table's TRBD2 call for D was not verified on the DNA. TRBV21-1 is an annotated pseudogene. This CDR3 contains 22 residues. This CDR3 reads CASSPESPNKGLAGGGAHEQFF. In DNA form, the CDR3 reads TGTGCCAGCAGCCCAGAGTCACCTAACAAGGGACTAGCGGGAGGTGGGGCCCATGAGCAGTTCTTC.

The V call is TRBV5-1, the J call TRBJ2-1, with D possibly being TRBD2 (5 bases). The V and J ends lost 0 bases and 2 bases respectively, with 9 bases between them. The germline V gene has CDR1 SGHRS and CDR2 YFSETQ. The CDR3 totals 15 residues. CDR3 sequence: CASSLEGLPYNEQFF. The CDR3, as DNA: TGCGCCAGCAGCTTGGAAGGACTTCCCTACAATGAGCAGTTCTTC.